This is a list of T cell receptor beta chains from one sample in a study of blood T cell repertoires in COVID-19. Using immunoSEQ multiplex PCR, the repertoire was profiled, and TCRdb retains in-frame clones only, with some absent. The data hold about 59,000 clones, with 90% observed a single time. Material for sequencing was peripheral blood. The receptors were sampled from a man aged 80 or over with acute or convalescent COVID-19. CDR3s include the opening cysteine and the closing phenylalanine or tryptophan. D genes are given only for firm matches. Clone size is given for some rows only: seen once, a few or many times, or a class if the clone is expanded.

D: NA; size: NA; V: TRBV12-3/TRBV12-4; J: TRBJ1-6; CDR3: CASRPAQNSPLHF; DNA: TGTGCCAGCAGGCCCGCACAGAATTCACCCCTCCACTTT
D: TRBD2; size: NA; V: TRBV19; J: TRBJ2-2; CDR3: CASRPGLAANTGELFF; DNA: TGTGCCAGTCGACCGGGACTAGCGGCGAACACCGGGGAGCTGTTTTTT
D: TRBD1; size: NA; V: TRBV7-6; J: TRBJ1-5; CDR3: CASSNDRACRHF; DNA: TGTGCCAGCAGCAACGACAGGGCCTGTCGGCATTTT
D: NA; size: NA; V: TRBV6-1; J: TRBJ2-3; CDR3: CASSEGGGTDTQYF; DNA: TGTGCCAGCAGTGAAGGGGGAGGCACAGATACGCAGTATTTT
D: TRBD1; size: NA; V: TRBV6-6; J: TRBJ1-5; CDR3: CASSYSRTGAKTAQHF; DNA: TGTGCCAGCAGTTACTCAAGGACAGGGGCTAAGACGGCCCAGCATTTT
D: NA; size: NA; V: TRBV5-1; J: TRBJ1-1; CDR3: CASSLDGLNTEAFF; DNA: TGCGCCAGCAGCTTGGATGGCCTTAACACTGAAGCTTTCTTT
D: TRBD1; size: once; V: TRBV19; J: TRBJ1-5; CDR3: CASSPWTGDNSNQPQHF; DNA: TGTGCCAGTAGTCCCTGGACAGGGGATAATAGCAATCAGCCCCAGCATTTT
D: NA; size: NA; V: TRBV11-2; J: TRBJ1-5; CDR3: CASSLSGENQPQHF; DNA: TGTGCCAGCAGCTTATCAGGGGAGAATCAGCCCCAGCATTTT
D: TRBD1; size: NA; V: TRBV6-5; J: TRBJ2-7; CDR3: CASAMGQSQDEQYF; DNA: TGTGCCAGCGCTATGGGACAGAGCCAAGACGAGCAGTACTTC
D: TRBD1; size: NA; V: TRBV29-1; J: TRBJ1-2; CDR3: CSVGGTGILGYGYTF; DNA: TGCAGCGTTGGTGGGACAGGGATTTTGGGCTATGGCTACACCTTC
D: TRBD2; size: NA; V: TRBV25-1; J: TRBJ2-3; CDR3: CASSELVGGGTDTQYF; DNA: TGTGCCAGCAGTGAATTAGTGGGGGGGGGCACAGATACGCAGTATTTT
D: TRBD2; size: NA; V: TRBV5-4; J: TRBJ2-2; CDR3: CASSRGEGKITGELFF; DNA: TGTGCCAGCAGCCGGGGGGAGGGTAAGATCACCGGGGAGCTGTTTTTT
D: NA; size: NA; V: TRBV9; J: TRBJ1-1; CDR3: CASSVVVGSTEAFF; DNA: TGTGCCAGCAGCGTAGTTGTAGGGAGTACTGAAGCTTTCTTT
D: NA; size: NA; V: TRBV12-5; J: TRBJ2-4; CDR3: CASGLGRGDIQYF; DNA: TGTGCTAGTGGTTTAGGTCGGGGAGACATTCAGTACTTC
D: TRBD1; size: NA; V: TRBV30; J: TRBJ1-2; CDR3: CAWTDRGLDGYTF; DNA: TGTGCCTGGACGGACAGGGGCCTCGATGGCTACACCTTC
D: TRBD2; size: NA; V: TRBV11-2; J: TRBJ2-1; CDR3: CASSPGTSGAPYNEQFF; DNA: TGTGCCAGCAGCCCAGGGACTAGCGGGGCCCCATACAATGAGCAGTTCTTC
D: NA; size: NA; V: TRBV5-4; J: TRBJ2-6; CDR3: CASSSPGLSSGANVLTF; DNA: TGTGCCAGCAGCTCCCCCGGACTCAGCTCTGGGGCCAACGTCCTGACTTTC
D: TRBD1; size: NA; V: TRBV7-7; J: TRBJ2-5; CDR3: CASSLAYRQGEETQYF; DNA: TGTGCCAGCAGCTTAGCTTATCGACAGGGGGAAGAGACCCAGTACTTC
D: TRBD1; size: NA; V: TRBV18; J: TRBJ1-5; CDR3: CASSLDRGPSGNQPQHF; DNA: TGTGCCAGCTCGTTGGACAGGGGCCCTAGTGGCAATCAGCCCCAGCATTTT
D: NA; size: NA; V: TRBV19; J: TRBJ2-7; CDR3: CASSIETGPYEQYF; DNA: TGTGCCAGTAGTATCGAAACAGGGCCCTACGAGCAGTACTTC
D: TRBD2; size: NA; V: TRBV5-5; J: TRBJ2-1; CDR3: CASSPTGLAGVPGNNEQFF; DNA: TGTGCCAGCAGCCCGACGGGACTAGCGGGGGTCCCAGGGAACAATGAGCAGTTCTTC
D: NA; size: once; V: TRBV24-1; J: TRBJ1-1; CDR3: CATSARSDTEAFF; DNA: TGTGCCACCAGTGCGCGGTCGGACACTGAAGCTTTCTTT
D: NA; size: NA; V: TRBV2; J: TRBJ2-5; CDR3: CASRGGPTGPQETQYF; DNA: TGTGCCAGCAGGGGCGGGCCTACAGGGCCCCAAGAGACCCAGTACTTC
D: TRBD1; size: NA; V: TRBV19; J: TRBJ1-1; CDR3: CASSSTGPNTEAFF; DNA: TGTGCCAGTAGTTCGACAGGGCCTAACACTGAAGCTTTCTTT
D: NA; size: NA; V: TRBV15; J: TRBJ1-1; CDR3: CATSRDARDTEAFF; DNA: TGTGCCACCAGCAGAGATGCGAGAGACACTGAAGCTTTCTTT
D: NA; size: NA; V: TRBV5-1; J: TRBJ2-2; CDR3: CASSLAPPGNTGELFF; DNA: TGCGCCAGCAGCTTGGCTCCTCCGGGGAACACCGGGGAGCTGTTTTTT
D: NA; size: NA; V: TRBV2; J: TRBJ2-5; CDR3: CASSDGTGSVETQYF; DNA: TGTGCCAGCAGTGATGGTACAGGGTCGGTGGAGACCCAGTACTTC
D: NA; size: NA; V: TRBV2; J: TRBJ2-1; CDR3: CASSRPGQALGGGSYNEQFF; DNA: TGTGCCAGCAGCCGGCCGGGACAGGCTTTGGGAGGGGGCTCCTACAATGAGCAGTTCTTC